This T cell receptor (beta chain) came from a study of response to subunit inactivated influenza vaccine. This clonotype came up many times. Its antigen is unknown. TCRdb called the RT-PCR reads again in MiXCR, with one record for every CDR3 protein. There are hundreds of thousands of distinct CDR3 sequences in the sample; approximately 14% occur only once, and approximately 6.5% lies in the top ten. Study-wide results and limits: Authors proposed each seasonal influenza vaccination draws in few new T cells.

J was trimmed by 7 bases and V by 5 bases; bases with no gene match: 10. Germline loops: CDR1 SGHRS, CDR2 YFSETQ. The CDR3 has 16 residues. This chain uses TRBV5-1 with TRBJ2-1; 12 bases map to TRBD2. This TCR derives from a man aged 45 to 65 who received an inactivated influenza vaccine. The starting material was PBMCs from blood, obtained around 15 days before vaccination. The CDR3 nucleotides read TGCGCCAGCAGTTACCGACTAGCGGGAGTTAGGAATGAGCAGTTCTTC. Protein product: CASSYRLAGVRNEQFF.